The clone carrying this T cell receptor beta chain was observed at least ten times. Its matching antigen is unknown. As TCR cDNA was made by 5'RACE template switching, a universal primer site and UMIs were added. TCRdb passed the 5' RACE reads through MiXCR, listing each CDR3 protein once. The table records hundreds of thousands of distinct CDR3 sequences, 4.1% of them present only once. This sample was taken from a study of T cells after yellow fever vaccination. Germline V gene sequence: CDR1 SGHRS, CDR2 YFSETQ. Trimming took 4 bases from V and 2 from J, leaving 20 bases between them. The CDR3 sequence is 17 residues long. Study-wide results and caveats: Clones from primary vaccination mostly reappeared after the booster (less than 98% CD4, approximately 86% CD8). Only a minor proportion of clonotypes was detected across both CD4 and CD8 compartments.

The V gene is TRBV5-1, the J gene TRBJ2-3; unclear D gene. This clonotype was sampled from a man aged 18-30 years who received the YFV17D yellow fever vaccine. Specimen: PBMCs, collected 5 days after the yellow fever booster vaccination. CDR3 protein: CASSVSTDGYFTDTQYF. The DNA of the CDR3 is TGCGCCAGCAGCGTCTCCACGGACGGATATTTCACAGATACGCAGTATTTT.